One sample yielded the 14 T cell receptor beta chains listed below, sequenced in a study of regulatory T cells in long-lasting Graves disease. Time point: persistent/refractory GD, antithyroid drugs over 5 years with positive TRAb. Researchers made the TCR library from RNA that was extracted from PBMCs. Relying on iRepertoire HTBI primers and Arm-PCR of CDR3 regions, the team built TCR beta libraries. MiXCR was run by TCRdb on the multiplex PCR reads, yielding one entry per CDR3 protein. The sample has roughly 500,000 distinct CDR3 sequences; about 22% are singletons. The source was peripheral blood mononuclear cells (PBMCs), collected when the disease was refractory, from a patient treated with antithyroid drugs. The receptors originated from a female donor with Graves disease.

This clonotype was seen many times. The chain employs TRBV7-2 and TRBJ1-2; possible D gene TRBD1, 6 bases. The ends were cut back, 7 bases at V and 2 bases at J, with 11 bases in the middle. The CDR3 is made up of 13 amino acids. Germline V gives CDR1 SGHTA, CDR2 FQGNSA. CDR3 coding DNA: TGTGCCAGCATGGGGGGCTCAAACTATGGCTACACCTTC. Its protein is CASMGGSNYGYTF.

Ten or more counts support this clonotype. J is TRBJ1-2 and V is TRBV29-1, with 9 nucleotides matching TRBD1. The V and J ends lost 7 bases and 6 bases, in that order; junction bases with no gene match: 9. The germline V gene encodes CDR1 SQVTM and CDR2 ANQGSEA. The CDR3 spans 13 residues. As DNA, the CDR3 is TGCAGCGCCACCAAAGGGACAGGGAATGGCTACACCTTC. It translates to CSATKGTGNGYTF.

This chain links TRBV6-1 with TRBJ2-5; D is possibly TRBD1 (5 bases). CDR1 and CDR2 from the germline V gene are MNHNS and SASEGT. The CDR3 is made up of 15 amino acids. V lost 7 bases and J 5 bases, leaving 20 bases between the germline ends. The CDR3 coding sequence is TGTGCCAGCACCCCCCAGGTGGGGCTGGGGGAGACCCAGTACTTC. It is translated as CASTPQVGLGETQYF.

The rearrangement uses TRBV29-1 and TRBJ1-1, with D hard to call. CDR3 length equals 13 residues. Trimming cost V 5 bases and J 1 base, with 11 bases left between them. Germline V gene data show CDR1 as SQVTM and CDR2 as ANQGSEA. The CDR3 DNA sequence: TGCAGCGTTCTGCCCAGTCGGAACACTGAAGCTTTCTTT. Its protein product is CSVLPSRNTEAFF.

A note on this clonotype: This is likely a read error, given that the CDR3 carries no conserved phenylalanine or tryptophan at its end. The V and J genes are TRBV5-1 and TRBJ2-7; D could derive from TRBD1 or TRBD2 (5 bases each). The CDR3 covers 13 residues. The germline V and J ends were trimmed by 2 bases and 3 bases, with 9 bases remaining between them. Germline lookup yields CDR1 SGHRS and CDR2 YFSETQ. The CDR3 sequence: CASSFAGSYEQYL. CDR3 in DNA: TGCGCCAGCAGCTTCGCAGGGAGCTACGAGCAGTACCTC.

This clonotype has ten or more counts. The V call is TRBV28, the J call TRBJ2-7, with D maybe TRBD2 (5 bases). There are 13 residues in the CDR3. The V end lost 3 bases, the J end lost 4 bases, and 10 bases lay between the germline ends. Germline CDR1 reads MDHEN; CDR2 reads SYDVKM. The CDR3 nucleotides are TGTGCCAGCAGTTTCGTCGGGAAGTACGAGCAGTACTTC. Its translation is CASSFVGKYEQYF. Based on the CDR3 plus reference TRBV28 and TRBJ2-7, the full variable domain is DVKVTQSSRYLVKRTGEKVFLECVQDMDHENMFWYRQDPGLGLRLIYFSYDVKMKEKGDIPEGYSVSREKKERFSLILESASTNQTSMYLCASSFVGKYEQYFGPGTRLTVT.

This clonotype turned up a few times. V gene TRBV5-5 combines with J gene TRBJ2-6; 8 positions agree with TRBD1. V dropped 5 bases and J dropped 1; count of bases not matched to a gene: 5. The germline gives CDR1 SGHKS, CDR2 YYEKEE (reference sequence). The length of the CDR3 is 16 residues. CDR3 coding DNA: TGTGCCAGCAGTCGGGACAGGAAGTCTGGGGCCAACGTCCTGACTTTC. Translated: CASSRDRKSGANVLTF.

The chain couples TRBV9 to TRBJ1-2; D unclear. Trimming cost V 0 bases and J 5 bases, with 11 bases left between them. CDR1 SGDLS and CDR2 YYNGEE come from the germline V gene. This CDR3 region has 14 residues. The CDR3 coding sequence is TGTGCCAGCAGCGTAGATTTAGGGAGTTATGGCTACACCTTC. Amino acids: CASSVDLGSYGYTF.

The genes are TRBV30 and TRBJ2-2; D gene ambiguous. This CDR3 contains 14 residues. The V end lost 5 bases, the J end lost 5 bases, and 15 bases lay between the germline ends. Germline lookup yields CDR1 GTSNPN and CDR2 SVGIG (reference sequence). DNA of the CDR3: TGTGCCTGGGAACCTCAGGCCACGACCGGGGAGCTGTTTTTT. Translating gives CAWEPQATTGELFF. Based on the CDR3 plus reference TRBV30 and TRBJ2-2, the full variable domain is SQTIHQWPATLVQPVGSPLSLECTVEGTSNPNLYWYRQAAGRGLQLLFYSVGIGQISSEVPQNLSASRPQDRQFILSSKKLLLSDSGFYLCAWEPQATTGELFFGEGSRLTVL.

This clonotype has a handful of counts. V and J are TRBV4-3 and TRBJ1-6, with a possible D match to TRBD1 (5 bases). The CDR3 contains 16 residues. With 2 bases removed from V and 5 bases from J, the gap between germline ends came to 13 bases. Germline CDR1 LGHNA, CDR2 YSLEER. The CDR3 nucleotides are TGCGCCAGCAGCCAACAGACAGCCACCAATAATTCACCCCTCCACTTT. This codes for CASSQQTATNNSPLHF.

This clonotype appeared many times. V gene TRBV2 combines with J gene TRBJ2-5; D remains ambiguous. In germline, CDR1 is SNHLY, CDR2 FYNNEI. V was pared by 1 base and J by 1 base, with 7 bases between. CDR3 length: 14 amino acids. CDR3 amino acids: CASSEGQPQETQYF. DNA of the CDR3: TGTGCCAGCAGTGAAGGGCAGCCCCAAGAGACCCAGTACTTC.

The chain employs TRBV5-1 and TRBJ2-7, with 9 positions matching TRBD1. CDR1 and CDR2 (germline): SGHRS, YFSETQ. Trimming took 2 bases from V and 0 from J; bases not matched to a gene: 3. CDR3 length equals 15 residues. Here the CDR3 DNA reads TGCGCCAGCAGCTTACAGACAGGGGGCTCCTACGAGCAGTACTTC. It is translated as CASSLQTGGSYEQYF.

V usage is TRBV10-3 and J usage is TRBJ1-2; no clear D gene. The CDR3 consists of 14 residues. Trimming removed 7 bases from V and 3 bases from J, with 15 bases in between. Germline loops: CDR1 ENHRY, CDR2 SYGVKD. CDR3: CAITRNYGDYGYTF. The CDR3 bases are TGTGCCATCACTCGGAATTACGGGGACTATGGCTACACCTTC.

The CDR3 region is CASSLAPQGADGYTF. CDR3 in DNA: TGTGCCAGCAGCTTGGCCCCACAGGGGGCGGATGGCTACACCTTC. The chain recombines TRBV5-6 with TRBJ1-2, with TRBD1 identical over 9 bases. Germline V gene sequence: CDR1 SGHDT, CDR2 YYEEEE. This CDR3 comprises 15 residues. Trimming cost V 0 bases and J 6 bases; bases outside gene matches: 6.